This passage covers 2 T cell receptor beta chains from one sample sequenced in a study of cytomegalovirus exposure and HLA in healthy donors. A multiplex PCR was run with 60 Vbeta primers and 13 Jbeta primers. Sequencing was performed with immunoSEQ multiplex PCR; in TCRdb, only in-frame clones are kept and a portion is missing. This sample has 180,000 or so clones, with 75% to 90% found just once. Sequencing was done on a sample of PBMCs. These receptors were obtained from a woman aged 45-65 years in good health and CMV-seropositive.

The rearrangement links TRBV4-3 to TRBJ2-4; perhaps TRBD2 as D (5 bases). The CDR3 has 17 amino acids. The V gene's germline CDR1 is LGHNA and CDR2 YSLEER. V was clipped by 0 bases and J by 0 bases, with 12 bases between them. The CDR3 bases are TGCGCCAGCAGCCAAGATCCGCGAGGGATAGCCAAAAACATTCAGTACTTC. It translates to CASSQDPRGIAKNIQYF.

The chain has TRBV2 and TRBJ1-4; D not certain. This CDR3 contains 15 residues. CDR1 and CDR2 from the germline V gene are SNHLY and FYNNEI. The V and J ends lost 4 bases and 8 bases respectively, with 17 bases between them. DNA for the CDR3: TGTGCCAGCAGTGTCCGCCGAGGGTTATGGGAAAAACTGTTTTTT. This gives the protein CASSVRRGLWEKLFF.